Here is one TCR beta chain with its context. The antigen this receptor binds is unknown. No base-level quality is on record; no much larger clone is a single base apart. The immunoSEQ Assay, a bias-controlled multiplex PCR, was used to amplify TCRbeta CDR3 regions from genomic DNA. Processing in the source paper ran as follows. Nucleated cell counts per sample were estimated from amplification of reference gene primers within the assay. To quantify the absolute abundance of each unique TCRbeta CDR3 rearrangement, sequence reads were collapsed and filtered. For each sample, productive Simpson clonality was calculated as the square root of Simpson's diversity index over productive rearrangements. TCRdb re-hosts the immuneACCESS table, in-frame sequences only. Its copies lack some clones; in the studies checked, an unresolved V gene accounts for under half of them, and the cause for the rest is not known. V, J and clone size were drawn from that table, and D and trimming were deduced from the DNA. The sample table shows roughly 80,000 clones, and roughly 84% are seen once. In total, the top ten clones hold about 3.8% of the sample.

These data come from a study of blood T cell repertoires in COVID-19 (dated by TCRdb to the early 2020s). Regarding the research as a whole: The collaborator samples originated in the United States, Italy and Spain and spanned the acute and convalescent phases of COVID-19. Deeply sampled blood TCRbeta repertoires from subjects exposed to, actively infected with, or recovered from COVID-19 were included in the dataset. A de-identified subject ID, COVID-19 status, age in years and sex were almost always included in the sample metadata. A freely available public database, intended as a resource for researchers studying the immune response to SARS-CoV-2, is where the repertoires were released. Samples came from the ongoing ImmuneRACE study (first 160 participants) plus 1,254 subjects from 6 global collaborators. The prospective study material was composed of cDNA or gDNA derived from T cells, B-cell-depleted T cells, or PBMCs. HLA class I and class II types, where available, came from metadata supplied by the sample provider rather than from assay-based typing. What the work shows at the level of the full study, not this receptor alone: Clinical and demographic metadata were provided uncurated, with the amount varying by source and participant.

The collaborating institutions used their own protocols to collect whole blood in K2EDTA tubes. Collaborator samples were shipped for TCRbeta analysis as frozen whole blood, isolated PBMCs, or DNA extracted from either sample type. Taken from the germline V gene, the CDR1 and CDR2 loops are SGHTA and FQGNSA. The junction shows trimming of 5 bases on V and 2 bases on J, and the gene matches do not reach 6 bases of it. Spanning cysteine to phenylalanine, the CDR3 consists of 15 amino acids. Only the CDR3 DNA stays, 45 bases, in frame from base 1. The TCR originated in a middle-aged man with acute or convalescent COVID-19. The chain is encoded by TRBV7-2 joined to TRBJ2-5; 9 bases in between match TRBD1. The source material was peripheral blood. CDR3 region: CASSPRTGEQETQYF. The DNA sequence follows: TGTGCCAGCAGCCCTCGGACAGGGGAACAAGAGACCCAGTACTTC.